A single sample is the source of the 27 T cell receptor beta chains below, sequenced in a study of T cell changes during pregnancy in multiple sclerosis (dated by TCRdb to the late 2010s). The receptor library was made with the immunoSEQ multiplex PCR assay. Held by TCRdb, this immuneACCESS table contains in-frame sequences only and omits some clones. Under half of the omission traces to an unresolved V gene where checked; the cause of the rest is unknown. The sample has 35,000 to 40,000 clones on record, about 90% of them singletons. Together, the top ten hold 0.78% of the sample. Material: CD4+ T cells from peripheral blood mononuclear cells, obtained in the third trimester of pregnancy. The receptors were sampled from a female donor with multiple sclerosis, enrolled in a pregnancy study.

The chain is built from TRBV7-2 and TRBJ1-2; D is possibly TRBD1 (6 bases). The germline gives CDR1 SGHTA, CDR2 FQGNSA. V shed 5 bases and J shed 4 bases, with 14 bases lying between them. The CDR3 totals 14 residues. CDR3 sequence: CASSLRTVSYGYTF. As DNA, the CDR3 is TGTGCCAGCAGCCTCCGGACAGTTTCCTATGGCTACACCTTC.

The chain recombines TRBV10-1 with TRBJ2-3, with D unclear. In germline, CDR1 is WNHNN, CDR2 SYGVQD (reference sequence). V dropped 4 bases and J dropped 2 bases, with 10 bases sitting between them. CDR3 length equals 14 residues. The CDR3 sequence: CASSGVLHTDTQYF. The CDR3 DNA sequence: TGCGCCAGCAGTGGGGTACTACACACAGATACGCAGTATTTT.

The V and J genes are TRBV4-3 and TRBJ1-1; D not resolved. CDR1 and CDR2 (germline): LGHNA, YSLEER. V shed 7 bases and J shed 2 bases, with 11 bases lying between them. CDR3 length: 13 residues. The CDR3 here is CASTGRYNTEAFF. The CDR3 nucleotides read TGCGCCAGCACCGGCAGGTACAACACTGAAGCTTTCTTT.

The CDR3 coding sequence is TGCGCCAGCAGTGATTCGACAGGGGCTCAGCCCCAGCATTTT. Translated: CASSDSTGAQPQHF. The V call is TRBV10-2, the J call TRBJ1-5; TRBD1 agrees at 8 bases. The ends lost 3 bases at V and 6 bases at J; junction bases unmatched: 4. The CDR3 extends over 14 amino acids. Germline CDR1 reads WSHSY; CDR2 reads SAAADI.

CDR3 nucleotide sequence: TGTGCCAGTACCATGGGGATAGCGGACAATGAGCAGTTCTTC. It is translated as CASTMGIADNEQFF. This sequence joins TRBV19 and TRBJ2-1; D might be TRBD2 (6 bases). CDR1 LNHDA and CDR2 SQIVND come from the germline V gene (reference sequence). The ends were cut back, 7 bases at V and 5 bases at J, with 15 bases in the middle. This CDR3 comprises 14 residues.

The V gene is TRBV28, the J gene TRBJ1-5; 8 bases match TRBD1. The V and J ends lost 8 bases and 2 bases, in that order; junction bases with no gene match: 8. This CDR3 has 15 amino acids. Germline CDR1 reads MDHEN; CDR2 reads SYDVKM. In DNA, the CDR3 is TGTGCCAGCCTGACAGGGGCGGTTGGCAATCAGCCCCAGCATTTT. It translates to CASLTGAVGNQPQHF. Complete variable domain (other parts from reference TRBV28 and TRBJ1-5): DVKVTQSSRYLVKRTGEKVFLECVQDMDHENMFWYRQDPGLGLRLIYFSYDVKMKEKGDIPEGYSVSREKKERFSLILESASTNQTSMYLCASLTGAVGNQPQHFGDGTRLSIL.

This clone has just one count. In DNA form, the CDR3 reads TGTGCCAGCAGCTTACCTCAGGGGTATGAGCAGTTCTTC. Protein: CASSLPQGYEQFF. V and J are TRBV7-8 and TRBJ2-1; TRBD1 is a possible D gene (6 bases). The ends were cut back, 2 bases at V and 8 bases at J, with 10 bases in the middle. Germline values: CDR1 SGHVS, CDR2 FQNEAQ. The CDR3 length is 13 residues.

The chain recombines TRBV5-5 with TRBJ2-7; 9 positions match TRBD1. Trimming removed 1 base from V and 5 bases from J; junction bases left unmatched: 4. The germline V gene encodes CDR1 SGHKS and CDR2 YYEKEE (reference sequence). CDR3 length equals 14 residues. CDR3 sequence: CASSLTGGRNEQYF. The CDR3 DNA is TGTGCCAGCAGCTTGACAGGGGGCCGAAACGAGCAGTACTTC. The variable domain in full, completed from reference TRBV5-5 and TRBJ2-7, reads DAGVTQSPTHLIKTRGQQVTLRCSPISGHKSVSWYQQVLGQGPQFIFQYYEKEERGRGNFPDRFSARQFPNYSSELNVNALLLGDSALYLCASSLTGGRNEQYFGPGTRLTVT.

V is TRBV4-3 and J is TRBJ1-1; the D gene is possibly TRBD1 (6 bases). Trimming pared 2 bases from V and 11 bases from J, leaving 15 bases between. Germline assignment: CDR1 LGHNA and CDR2 YSLEER. The CDR3 has 13 residues. The CDR3 nucleotides read TGCGCCAGCAGCCAACGAACCGGGACAACGGCTTTCTTT. It encodes CASSQRTGTTAFF.

The chain couples TRBV30 to TRBJ1-2, with D maybe TRBD1 (5 bases). V was shortened by 5 bases and J by 8 bases, with 18 bases between the two germline ends. Germline V gene data show CDR1 as GTSNPN and CDR2 as SVGIG (reference sequence). This CDR3 contains 13 residues. CDR3 DNA sequence: TGTGCCTGGGGGGGGTCGGGGCGTTACGGCTACACCTTC. This sequence encodes CAWGGSGRYGYTF.

This chain links TRBV27 with TRBJ1-1; D gene uncertain. V was shortened by 2 bases and J by 4 bases, with 8 bases between the two germline ends. From germline, CDR1 is MNHEY and CDR2 SMNVEV (reference sequence). The CDR3 is made up of 13 amino acids. The CDR3 coding sequence is TGTGCCAGCAGTTTAGTAGGGAGCACTGAAGCTTTCTTT. It codes for CASSLVGSTEAFF.

The chain carries TRBV18 and TRBJ2-3, with D possibly TRBD1 on 7 matching bases. Germline V gene sequence: CDR1 KGHSH, CDR2 LQKENI. This CDR3 comprises 14 residues. V was clipped by 5 bases and J by 4 bases, with 13 bases between them. In DNA form, the CDR3 reads TGTGCCAGCTCAGCAGACAGGGAGGCAGATACGCAGTATTTT. Translation: CASSADREADTQYF. Full variable domain (missing parts from reference TRBV18 and TRBJ2-3): NAGVMQNPRHLVRRRGQEARLRCSPMKGHSHVYWYRQLPEEGLKFMVYLQKENIIDESGMPKERFSAEFPKEGPSILRIQQVVRGDSAAYFCASSADREADTQYFGPGTRLTVL.

The chain is built from TRBV10-1 and TRBJ2-2, with D possibly matching TRBD1 (6 bases). CDR1 and CDR2 from the germline V gene are WNHNN and SYGVQD (reference sequence). The CDR3 covers 16 residues. The V end lost 6 bases, the J end lost 0 bases, and 14 bases lay between the germline ends. CDR3 amino acids: CASSPRTDTNTGELFF. The CDR3 nucleotides are TGCGCCAGCAGCCCAAGGACAGATACGAACACCGGGGAGCTGTTTTTT.

CDR3 loop: CASRPAGENQPQHF. CDR3 nucleotides: TGTGCCAGCAGACCCGCTGGGGAGAATCAGCCCCAGCATTTT. This chain joins TRBV6-5 and TRBJ1-5; D ambiguous. CDR1 is MNHEY and CDR2 is SVGAGI in the germline V gene. There are 14 residues in the CDR3. V shed 6 bases and J shed 4 bases, with 13 bases lying between them.

The gene calls are TRBV27 and TRBJ2-3; D gene uncertain. The CDR3 length is 14 residues. V shed 6 bases and J shed 2 bases, with 12 bases lying between them. Per germline, CDR1 MNHEY and CDR2 SMNVEV (reference sequence). Written as DNA, the CDR3 is TGTGCCAGCAGCCGACAACAGATCACAGATACGCAGTATTTT. Translating gives CASSRQQITDTQYF.

The chain carries TRBV5-1 and TRBJ2-1; perhaps TRBD2 as D (5 bases). The CDR3 length is 15 residues. V lost 4 bases and J lost 2, with 13 bases in between. Germline V lookup: CDR1 SGHRS, CDR2 YFSETQ. The CDR3 loop is CASSPTRTPYNEQFF. The CDR3 region has the DNA TGCGCCAGCAGCCCCACTAGGACCCCCTACAATGAGCAGTTCTTC.

The V and J genes are TRBV7-3 and TRBJ2-7, with TRBD2 matching 8 bases. The CDR3 is 13 residues long. Germline V gives CDR1 SGHTA, CDR2 FQGTGA. J was trimmed by 5 bases and V by 5 bases; bases with no gene match: 5. In DNA, the CDR3 is TGTGCCAGCAGCCTGACTAGCGATCACGAGCAGTACTTC. This gives the protein CASSLTSDHEQYF.

The chain carries TRBV27 and TRBJ2-1, with 10 bases fitting TRBD2. Per germline, CDR1 MNHEY and CDR2 SMNVEV (reference sequence). The CDR3 totals 15 residues. J was trimmed by 7 bases and V by 10 bases; bases with no gene match: 13. DNA for the CDR3: TGTGCCACCCGACTCTTAGCGGGAGGTCGGAATGAGCAGTTCTTC. As protein: CATRLLAGGRNEQFF.

The V call is TRBV30, the J call TRBJ2-5, with TRBD1 matching 10 bases. The CDR3 runs 14 residues. Per germline, CDR1 GTSNPN and CDR2 SVGIG (reference sequence). Germline trimming cut 4 bases from V and 5 bases from J; bases unmatched to any gene: 7. The chain's CDR3 is CAWTKDRGRETQYF. As DNA, the CDR3 is TGTGCCTGGACCAAAGACAGGGGGCGGGAGACCCAGTACTTC.

A single count supports this clone. At the DNA level, this CDR3 is encoded by other sequences in the same sample as well. The chain recombines TRBV5-1 with TRBJ2-5; D unclear. CDR1 and CDR2 (germline): SGHRS, YFSETQ. Between the trimmed V and J ends, which lost 0 bases and 3 bases, there was a span of 6 bases. This CDR3 is 13 amino acids long. The CDR3 nucleotides are TGCGCCAGCAGCTTGGGCGGTAAAGAGACCCAGTACTTC. Translated: CASSLGGKETQYF.

The gene calls are TRBV28 and TRBJ1-2; D perhaps matches TRBD1 (5 bases). V lost 4 bases and J lost 2, with 14 bases in between. Germline V gene data show CDR1 as MDHEN and CDR2 as SYDVKM. The CDR3 covers 15 residues. The CDR3 DNA is TGTGCCAGCAGTTCGGGGACGGCGGGAAACTATGGCTACACCTTC. It yields the protein CASSSGTAGNYGYTF.

This clone occurred a few times. This chain connects TRBV11-2 to TRBJ1-5, with D unclear. Trimming removed 1 base at V and 7 bases at J, with 14 bases between. The CDR3 runs 15 residues. Germline-derived CDR1 and CDR2 are SGHAT and FQNNGV. In nucleotides, the CDR3 is TGTGCCAGCAGCTTAGGGACCAAGGGAGGCCAGCCCCAGCATTTT. This encodes CASSLGTKGGQPQHF.

The V and J genes are TRBV7-8 and TRBJ1-1, with 9 bases identical to TRBD1. CDR3 length: 16 residues. Per the germline V gene, CDR1 is SGHVS and CDR2 is FQNEAQ. The junction had 10 bases not matched to a gene; V was cut back by 7 bases and J by 1 base. The CDR3 is CASTSGQGRRNTEAFF. The CDR3 DNA is TGTGCCAGCACGAGCGGACAGGGGCGGCGGAACACTGAAGCTTTCTTT.

The rearrangement links TRBV5-1 to TRBJ2-7, with D possibly being TRBD1 (6 bases). V lost 0 bases and J 2 bases, leaving 9 bases between the germline ends. CDR3 length: 14 residues. Per the germline V gene, CDR1 is SGHRS and CDR2 is YFSETQ. The CDR3 spells CASSLGGGPYEQYF. The CDR3 DNA reads TGCGCCAGCAGCTTGGGTGGGGGCCCCTACGAGCAGTACTTC.

This chain uses TRBV18 with TRBJ1-1; D unclear. V lost 2 bases and J 0 bases, leaving 7 bases between the germline ends. The CDR3 totals 14 residues. Germline V lookup: CDR1 KGHSH, CDR2 LQKENI. This CDR3 reads CASSPREVNTEAFF. CDR3 bases: TGTGCCAGCTCACCAAGGGAGGTGAACACTGAAGCTTTCTTT.

This chain joins TRBV27 and TRBJ1-4; 7 bases line up with TRBD1. The V segment lost 5 bases and the J segment 2 bases; nucleotides outside the gene matches: 5. The CDR3 sequence is 15 residues long. The germline V gene encodes CDR1 MNHEY and CDR2 SMNVEV (reference sequence). The CDR3 nucleotides are TGTGCCAGCAGTCCGACGACAGGGACTAATGAAAAACTGTTTTTT. Protein sequence: CASSPTTGTNEKLFF.

The rearrangement uses TRBV11-2 and TRBJ2-7; 10 bases are a match to TRBD2. The trim removed 1 base at V and 3 bases at J, leaving 9 bases unmatched. The CDR3 contains 17 residues. Germline V CDR1 and CDR2: SGHAT, FQNNGV. The CDR3 loop is CASSLGGSGRGNYEQYF. The CDR3 DNA reads as TGTGCCAGCAGCTTAGGGGGGAGCGGGAGGGGAAACTACGAGCAGTACTTC.